This TCR beta chain was profiled in a study of blood T cell repertoires in COVID-19. The CDR3 runs to 16 residues. Germline trimming cut 7 bases from V and 3 bases from J; bases unmatched to any gene: 5. Germline V gene lookup returns CDR1 SGHRS and CDR2 YFSETQ. This table comes from immunoSEQ multiplex PCR, and its TCRdb copy is limited to in-frame clones, with some not included. The sample consists of roughly 40,000 clones, around 80% of them appearing once. This chain uses TRBV5-1 with TRBJ2-2; 14 positions match TRBD2. What was sequenced was peripheral blood. This TCR was sampled from a woman at least 80 years old with active or convalescent COVID-19. The CDR3 DNA reads as TGCGCCAGCGGAGGGACTAGCGGGAGCTACACCGGGGAGCTGTTTTTT. It is translated as CASGGTSGSYTGELFF.